This T cell receptor beta chain emerged from a study of T cells in Graves' hyperthyroidism and ophthalmopathy. General study points: Progression to ophthalmopathy was predicted a median of roughly 6.5 months early.

Deletions cut 5 bases from V and 6 bases from J, with 19 bases between. CDR1 and CDR2 from the germline V gene are MDHEN and SYDVKM. CDR3 length: 16 amino acids. The source material, RNA transcripts, was used to amplify TCR beta CDR3 regions. Using the HTBI primer set, a first-round RT-PCR was run on the TCR CDR3. Each CDR3 protein is one row after TCRdb ran MiXCR on the multiplex PCR reads. The sample consists of fewer than 250,000 distinct CDR3 sequences, 17% of them appearing once. Patients aged 18 to 65 with hyperthyroidism were newly diagnosed, with duration under 2 months. Patients were excluded for uncontrolled infection, other autoimmune disease, pregnancy or lactation. The diagnoses drew upon clinical symptoms, serum thyroxine and TRAb, thyroid ultrasound and orbital computed tomography. This clonotype was observed at least ten times. Its antigen remains unidentified.

The clonotype originates from a middle-aged man with Graves' hyperthyroidism. The sample consisted of blood. The chain has TRBV28 and TRBJ2-2; D could derive from TRBD1 or TRBD2 (5 bases each). The CDR3 loop is CASSPDLPRGAGELFF. CDR3 in DNA: TGTGCCAGCAGTCCAGACTTACCCCGAGGGGCCGGGGAGCTGTTTTTT.